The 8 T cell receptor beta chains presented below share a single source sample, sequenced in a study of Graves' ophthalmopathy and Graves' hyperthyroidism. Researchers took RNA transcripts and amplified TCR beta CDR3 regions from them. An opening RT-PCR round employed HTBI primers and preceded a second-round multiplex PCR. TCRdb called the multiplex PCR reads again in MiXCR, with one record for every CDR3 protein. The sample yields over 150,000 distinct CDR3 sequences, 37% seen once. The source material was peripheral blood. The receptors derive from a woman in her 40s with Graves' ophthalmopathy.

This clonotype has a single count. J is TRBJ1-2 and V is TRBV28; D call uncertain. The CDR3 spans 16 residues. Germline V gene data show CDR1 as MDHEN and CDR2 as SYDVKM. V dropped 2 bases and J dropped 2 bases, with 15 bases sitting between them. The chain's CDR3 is CASSLDRETGNYGYTF. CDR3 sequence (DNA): TGTGCCAGCAGTTTAGACCGGGAAACCGGGAACTATGGCTACACCTTC.

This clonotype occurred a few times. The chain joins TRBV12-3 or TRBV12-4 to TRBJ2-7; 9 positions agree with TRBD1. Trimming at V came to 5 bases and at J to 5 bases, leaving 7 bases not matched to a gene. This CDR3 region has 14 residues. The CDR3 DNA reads TGTGCCAGCAGTCATGGACAGGGGAGGCACGAGCAGTACTTC. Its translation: CASSHGQGRHEQYF.

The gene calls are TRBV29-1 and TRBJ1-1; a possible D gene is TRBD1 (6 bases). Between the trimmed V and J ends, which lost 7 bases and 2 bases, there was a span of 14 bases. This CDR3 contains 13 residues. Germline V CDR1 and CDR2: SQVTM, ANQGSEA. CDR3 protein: CSALDRSNTEAFF. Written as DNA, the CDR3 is TGCAGCGCTTTAGACAGGAGCAACACTGAAGCTTTCTTT.

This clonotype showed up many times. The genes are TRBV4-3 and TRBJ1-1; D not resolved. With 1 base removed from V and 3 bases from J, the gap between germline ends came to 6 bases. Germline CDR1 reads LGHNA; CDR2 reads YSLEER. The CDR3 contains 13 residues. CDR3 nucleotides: TGCGCCAGCAGCCAAGCGGTGTACACTGAAGCTTTCTTT. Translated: CASSQAVYTEAFF.

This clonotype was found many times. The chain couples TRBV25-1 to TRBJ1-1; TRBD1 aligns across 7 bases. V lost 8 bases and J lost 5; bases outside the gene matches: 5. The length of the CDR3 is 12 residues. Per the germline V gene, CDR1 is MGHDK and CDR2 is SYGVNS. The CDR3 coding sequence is TGTGCCAGCGCGACAGGGTGGACTGAAGCTTTCTTT. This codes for CASATGWTEAFF.

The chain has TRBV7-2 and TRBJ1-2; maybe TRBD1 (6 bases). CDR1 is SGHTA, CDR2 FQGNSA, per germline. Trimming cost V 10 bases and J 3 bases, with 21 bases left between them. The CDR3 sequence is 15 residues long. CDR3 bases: TGTGCCACGGGAGACGGGGGGGCCCTAGACTATGGCTACACCTTC. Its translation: CATGDGGALDYGYTF.

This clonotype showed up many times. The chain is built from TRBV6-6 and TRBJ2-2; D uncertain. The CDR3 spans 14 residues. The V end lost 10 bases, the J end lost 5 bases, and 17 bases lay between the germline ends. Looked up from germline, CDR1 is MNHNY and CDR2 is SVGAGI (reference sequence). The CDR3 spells CANSAEGITGELFF. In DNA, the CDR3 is TGTGCCAACAGCGCTGAAGGGATTACCGGGGAGCTGTTTTTT.

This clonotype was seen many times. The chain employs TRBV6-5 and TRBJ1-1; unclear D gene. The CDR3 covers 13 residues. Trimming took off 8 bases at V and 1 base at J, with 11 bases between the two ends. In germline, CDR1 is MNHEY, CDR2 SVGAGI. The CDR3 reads CASLNLGNTEAFF. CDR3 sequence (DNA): TGTGCCAGCCTGAACCTAGGGAACACTGAAGCTTTCTTT.